This TCR beta chain was recorded in a study of cytomegalovirus exposure and HLA in healthy donors. The PCR employed 60 Vbeta primers together with 13 Jbeta primers. Sequencing used immunoSEQ multiplex PCR; TCRdb keeps in-frame clones, though not all of them. Of 150,000 to 200,000 clones in the sample, over 60% are singletons; the top ten hold approximately 2.4%. CDR3 size: 14 residues. Germline V lookup: CDR1 SGHTA, CDR2 FQGNSA. V dropped 0 bases and J dropped 8; count of bases not matched to a gene: 4. This sequence joins TRBV7-2 and TRBJ1-2; 9 nucleotides line up with TRBD1. The sequenced sample was PBMCs. This sequence was found in a woman aged 50 to 60 in good health and CMV-seronegative. CDR3 sequence reads: CASSLATGGRGYTF. The CDR3 DNA reads TGTGCCAGCAGCTTAGCGACAGGGGGTCGGGGCTACACCTTC.